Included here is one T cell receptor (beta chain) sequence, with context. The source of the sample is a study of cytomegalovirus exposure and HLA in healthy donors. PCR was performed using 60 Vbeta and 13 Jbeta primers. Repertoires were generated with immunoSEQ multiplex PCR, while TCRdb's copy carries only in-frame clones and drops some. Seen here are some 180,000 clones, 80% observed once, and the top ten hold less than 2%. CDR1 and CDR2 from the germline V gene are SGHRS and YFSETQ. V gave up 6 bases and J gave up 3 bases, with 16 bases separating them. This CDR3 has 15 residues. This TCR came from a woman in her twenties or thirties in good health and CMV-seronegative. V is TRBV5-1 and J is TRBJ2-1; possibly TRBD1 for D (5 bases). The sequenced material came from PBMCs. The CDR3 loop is CASTPEGQIYNEQFF. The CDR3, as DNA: TGCGCCAGCACCCCTGAAGGACAAATCTACAATGAGCAGTTCTTC.